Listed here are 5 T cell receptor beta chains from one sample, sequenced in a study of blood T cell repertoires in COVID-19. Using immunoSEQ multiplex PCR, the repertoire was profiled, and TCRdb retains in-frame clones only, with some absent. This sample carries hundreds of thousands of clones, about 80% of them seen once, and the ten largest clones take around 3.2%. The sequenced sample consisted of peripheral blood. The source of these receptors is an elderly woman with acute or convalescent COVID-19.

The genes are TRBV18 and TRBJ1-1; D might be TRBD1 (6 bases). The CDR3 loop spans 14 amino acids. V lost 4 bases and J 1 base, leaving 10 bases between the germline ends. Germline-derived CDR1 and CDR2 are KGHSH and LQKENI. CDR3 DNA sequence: TGTGCCAGCTCACAAGGGGGTGGGAACACTGAAGCTTTCTTT. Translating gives CASSQGGGNTEAFF.

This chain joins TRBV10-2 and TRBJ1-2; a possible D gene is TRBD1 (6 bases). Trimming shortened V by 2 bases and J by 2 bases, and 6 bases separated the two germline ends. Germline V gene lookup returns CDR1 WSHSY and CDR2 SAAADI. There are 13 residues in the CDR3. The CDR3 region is CASSEGQNYGYTF. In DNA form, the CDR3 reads TGCGCCAGCAGTGAGGGACAGAACTATGGCTACACCTTC.

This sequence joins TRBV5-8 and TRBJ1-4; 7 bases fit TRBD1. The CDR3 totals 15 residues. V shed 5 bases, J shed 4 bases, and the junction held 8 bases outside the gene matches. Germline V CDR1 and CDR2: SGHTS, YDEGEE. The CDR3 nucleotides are TGTGCCAGCAGATTCCGACAGGGACGTAATGAAAAACTGTTTTTT. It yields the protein CASRFRQGRNEKLFF.

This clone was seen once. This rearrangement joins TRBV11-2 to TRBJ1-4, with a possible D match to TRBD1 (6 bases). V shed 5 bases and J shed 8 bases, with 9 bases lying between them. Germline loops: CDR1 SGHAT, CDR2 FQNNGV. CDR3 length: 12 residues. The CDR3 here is CASSQGQEKLFF. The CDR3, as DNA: TGTGCCAGCAGCCAAGGACAGGAAAAACTGTTTTTT.

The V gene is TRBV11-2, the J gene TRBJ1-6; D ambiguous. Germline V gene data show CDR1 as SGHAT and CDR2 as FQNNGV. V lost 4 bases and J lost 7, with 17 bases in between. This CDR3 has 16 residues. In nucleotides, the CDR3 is TGTGCCAGCAGCTCCAAAATGGGCCGGGGAAATTCACCCCTCCACTTT. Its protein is CASSSKMGRGNSPLHF. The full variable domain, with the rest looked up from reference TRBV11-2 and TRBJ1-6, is EAGVAQSPRYKIIEKRQSVAFWCNPISGHATLYWYQQILGQGPKLLIQFQNNGVVDDSQLPKDRFSAERLKGVDSTLKIQPAKLEDSAVYLCASSSKMGRGNSPLHFGNGTRLTVT.